This T cell receptor beta chain was identified in a study of cytotoxic CD8 clonotypes in ibrutinib-treated CLL. Libraries were prepared by immunoSEQ multiplex PCR; TCRdb keeps only in-frame clonotypes and omits some of them. This table has more than 85,000 clones, approximately 71% appearing once. A few counts support this clone. This CDR3 has 12 residues. Losses at the gene ends were 6 bases for V and 10 bases for J; bases not matched to a gene: 5. The germline gives CDR1 WSHSY, CDR2 SAAADI. This specimen was PBMCs, taken after 24 months of ibrutinib treatment. The sequence was collected from a human donor with chronic lymphocytic leukemia. V usage is TRBV10-2 and J usage is TRBJ2-1; 8 bases are a match to TRBD2. The CDR3 reads CASSRGGYEQFF. The CDR3, as DNA: TGCGCCAGCAGCCGCGGGGGGTACGAGCAGTTCTTC.